The rows below give T cell receptor beta chains drawn from one sample of a study of T cell responses to AZD1222 COVID-19 vaccine. Some clones are missing from TCRdb's copy, which holds only in-frame ones; the method was immunoSEQ multiplex PCR. Counted here are 100,000 to 150,000 clones, 85% to 90% occurring once; the ten biggest clones make up 25% to 30%. The sample was peripheral blood, taken on day 0 of AZD1222 vaccination. The receptors originated from an adult in good health. Both conserved end residues are part of each CDR3. The order of the fields is D gene, V gene, J gene, clone size, CDR3 protein, CDR3 DNA. D genes are given only for firm matches. Rows may omit the clone size; those that give it use once, few, many or a size class.

D gene: TRBD1
V gene: TRBV27
J gene: TRBJ1-4
clone size: once
CDR3 protein: CASRSQGVRLEKLFF
CDR3 DNA: TGTGCCAGCCGATCGCAGGGGGTTAGGCTGGAAAAACTGTTTTTT

D gene: -
V gene: TRBV6-4
J gene: TRBJ1-1
clone size: -
CDR3 protein: CASSARMNTEAFF
CDR3 DNA: TGTGCCAGCAGTGCCCGAATGAACACTGAAGCTTTCTTT

D gene: -
V gene: TRBV7-7
J gene: TRBJ2-2
clone size: -
CDR3 protein: CASSPGGRAGELFF
CDR3 DNA: TGTGCCAGCAGCCCGGGGGGCCGTGCCGGGGAGCTGTTTTTT

D gene: -
V gene: TRBV6-5
J gene: TRBJ1-2
clone size: -
CDR3 protein: CATSYGGGDYGYTF
CDR3 DNA: TGTGCCACCAGTTACGGCGGGGGGGACTATGGCTACACCTTC

D gene: -
V gene: TRBV11-1
J gene: TRBJ2-1
clone size: -
CDR3 protein: CASAAEVSYNEQFF
CDR3 DNA: TGTGCATCGGCGGCAGAAGTTTCCTACAATGAGCAGTTCTTC

D gene: TRBD2
V gene: TRBV19
J gene: TRBJ2-2
clone size: -
CDR3 protein: CASSMDPQGLAFTGELFF
CDR3 DNA: TGTGCCAGTAGTATGGATCCCCAGGGACTAGCGTTCACCGGGGAGCTGTTTTTT

D gene: -
V gene: TRBV5-1
J gene: TRBJ1-2
clone size: -
CDR3 protein: CASSLEDTIYGYTF
CDR3 DNA: TGCGCCAGCAGCTTGGAGGACACGATTTATGGCTACACCTTC

D gene: -
V gene: TRBV6-5
J gene: TRBJ1-1
clone size: -
CDR3 protein: CASSYLTRGDTEAFF
CDR3 DNA: TGTGCCAGCAGTTATTTAACCCGTGGTGATACTGAAGCTTTCTTT

D gene: TRBD1
V gene: TRBV7-2
J gene: TRBJ1-2
clone size: few
CDR3 protein: CASSSDRGVNGYTF
CDR3 DNA: TGTGCCAGCAGCTCAGACAGGGGGGTAAATGGCTACACCTTC

D gene: -
V gene: TRBV7-9
J gene: TRBJ1-1
clone size: -
CDR3 protein: CASSLGEGLMNTEAFF
CDR3 DNA: TGTGCCAGCAGCTTAGGGGAGGGACTAATGAACACTGAAGCTTTCTTT

D gene: -
V gene: TRBV6-1
J gene: TRBJ1-1
clone size: -
CDR3 protein: CASSETMNTEAFF
CDR3 DNA: TGTGCCAGCAGTGAAACAATGAACACTGAAGCTTTCTTT

D gene: TRBD2
V gene: TRBV19
J gene: TRBJ2-2
clone size: -
CDR3 protein: CASSIGVAGVSAGELFF
CDR3 DNA: TGTGCCAGTAGTATAGGAGTAGCGGGAGTTTCAGCCGGGGAGCTGTTTTTT

D gene: TRBD2
V gene: TRBV4-2
J gene: TRBJ2-1
clone size: -
CDR3 protein: CASSQEQQTSGVRDEQFF
CDR3 DNA: TGTGCCAGCAGCCAAGAACAGCAGACTAGCGGGGTACGGGATGAGCAGTTCTTC

D gene: -
V gene: TRBV6-5
J gene: TRBJ2-5
clone size: -
CDR3 protein: CASIRVELETQYF
CDR3 DNA: TGTGCCAGCATCCGAGTGGAGCTTGAGACCCAGTACTTC

D gene: -
V gene: TRBV11-1
J gene: TRBJ1-1
clone size: few
CDR3 protein: CASSLEGLSGNTEAFF
CDR3 DNA: TGTGCCAGCAGCTTAGAGGGGTTATCGGGGAACACTGAAGCTTTCTTT

D gene: -
V gene: TRBV24-1
J gene: TRBJ1-2
clone size: -
CDR3 protein: CATSDQTVGGNYGYTF
CDR3 DNA: TGTGCCACCAGTGATCAGACCGTCGGGGGTAACTATGGCTACACCTTC

D gene: -
V gene: TRBV4-3
J gene: TRBJ1-2
clone size: -
CDR3 protein: CASSQDSRGGGSGGYTF
CDR3 DNA: TGCGCCAGCAGCCAAGATAGCAGGGGCGGTGGTTCCGGTGGCTACACCTTC

D gene: -
V gene: TRBV6-5
J gene: TRBJ1-4
clone size: -
CDR3 protein: CASSYRVFGKNEKLFF
CDR3 DNA: TGTGCCAGCAGTTACAGGGTTTTCGGGAAGAATGAAAAACTGTTTTTT

D gene: -
V gene: TRBV5-4
J gene: TRBJ1-1
clone size: -
CDR3 protein: CASSSGQTETEAFF
CDR3 DNA: TGTGCCAGCAGCTCAGGACAGACCGAAACTGAAGCTTTCTTT

D gene: -
V gene: TRBV7-9
J gene: TRBJ2-1
clone size: -
CDR3 protein: CASSFSTNTEQFF
CDR3 DNA: TGTGCCAGCAGCTTCTCGACTAACACTGAGCAGTTCTTC

D gene: -
V gene: TRBV3-1/TRBV3-2
J gene: TRBJ1-2
clone size: -
CDR3 protein: CASSQERAVFYTF
CDR3 DNA: TGTGCCAGCAGCCAAGAACGAGCGGTATTCTACACCTTC

D gene: TRBD1
V gene: TRBV10-3
J gene: TRBJ2-1
clone size: -
CDR3 protein: CAIRGDRGNNEQFF
CDR3 DNA: TGTGCCATCCGGGGGGACAGGGGGAATAATGAGCAGTTCTTC

D gene: -
V gene: TRBV10-3
J gene: TRBJ2-7
clone size: few
CDR3 protein: CAISEWMEDEQYF
CDR3 DNA: TGTGCCATCAGTGAGTGGATGGAGGACGAGCAGTACTTC

D gene: TRBD1
V gene: TRBV2
J gene: TRBJ1-1
clone size: -
CDR3 protein: CASSGQGDTEAFF
CDR3 DNA: TGTGCCAGCAGCGGACAGGGGGACACTGAAGCTTTCTTT

D gene: -
V gene: TRBV3-1/TRBV3-2
J gene: TRBJ2-5
clone size: once
CDR3 protein: CASSQGRVEETQYF
CDR3 DNA: TGTGCCAGCAGCCAGGGACGGGTGGAAGAGACCCAGTACTTC

D gene: -
V gene: TRBV12-3/TRBV12-4
J gene: TRBJ1-1
clone size: -
CDR3 protein: CASQLWGRTEAFF
CDR3 DNA: TGTGCCAGCCAGCTGTGGGGCCGGACTGAAGCTTTCTTT

D gene: -
V gene: TRBV30
J gene: TRBJ1-1
clone size: -
CDR3 protein: CAWTLLRTEAFF
CDR3 DNA: TGTGCCTGGACCCTTTTAAGGACTGAAGCTTTCTTT

D gene: -
V gene: TRBV5-4
J gene: TRBJ2-2
clone size: -
CDR3 protein: CASSGPGGLTGELFF
CDR3 DNA: TGTGCCAGCAGCGGGCCCGGGGGGCTCACCGGGGAGCTGTTTTTT

D gene: -
V gene: TRBV30
J gene: TRBJ2-7
clone size: -
CDR3 protein: CAWTPPGQSSYEQYF
CDR3 DNA: TGTGCCTGGACTCCCCCTGGACAGAGCTCCTACGAGCAGTACTTC

D gene: TRBD2
V gene: TRBV7-9
J gene: TRBJ2-4
clone size: -
CDR3 protein: CASSSRTSGAKNIQYF
CDR3 DNA: TGTGCCAGCAGCTCAAGGACTAGCGGAGCCAAAAACATTCAGTACTTC

D gene: -
V gene: TRBV5-1
J gene: TRBJ1-2
clone size: -
CDR3 protein: CASSLVGNYGYTF
CDR3 DNA: TGCGCCAGCAGCCTGGTCGGGAACTATGGCTACACCTTC

D gene: TRBD2
V gene: TRBV10-3
J gene: TRBJ2-7
clone size: -
CDR3 protein: CAIRSGDLYEQYF
CDR3 DNA: TGTGCCATCAGGAGCGGGGATCTCTACGAGCAGTACTTC

D gene: -
V gene: TRBV5-6
J gene: TRBJ2-3
clone size: -
CDR3 protein: CASSPGGLVDTQYF
CDR3 DNA: TGTGCCAGCAGCCCCGGGGGTTTGGTAGATACGCAGTATTTT

D gene: -
V gene: TRBV25-1
J gene: TRBJ1-1
clone size: -
CDR3 protein: CASSEGQTNTEAFF
CDR3 DNA: TGTGCCAGCAGTGAGGGACAAACGAACACTGAAGCTTTCTTT

D gene: -
V gene: TRBV14
J gene: TRBJ1-1
clone size: once
CDR3 protein: CASSLPGANTEAFF
CDR3 DNA: TGTGCCAGCAGCCTCCCCGGGGCGAACACTGAAGCTTTCTTT

D gene: TRBD2
V gene: TRBV3-1/TRBV3-2
J gene: TRBJ2-2
clone size: -
CDR3 protein: CASSQDRLAGGTGELFF
CDR3 DNA: TGTGCCAGCAGCCAAGATAGGCTAGCGGGGGGCACCGGGGAGCTGTTTTTT

D gene: TRBD1
V gene: TRBV18
J gene: TRBJ1-6
clone size: -
CDR3 protein: CASSPIGTGTPMGSPLHF
CDR3 DNA: TGTGCCAGCTCACCCATCGGGACAGGGACCCCCATGGGGTCACCCCTCCACTTT

D gene: -
V gene: TRBV7-2
J gene: TRBJ2-1
clone size: -
CDR3 protein: CASKPRGAGNEQFF
CDR3 DNA: TGTGCCAGCAAACCCCGGGGAGCAGGGAATGAGCAGTTCTTC

D gene: -
V gene: TRBV12-3/TRBV12-4
J gene: TRBJ1-4
clone size: once
CDR3 protein: CASSLAGREKLFF
CDR3 DNA: TGTGCCAGCAGTTTAGCAGGGAGAGAAAAACTGTTTTTT